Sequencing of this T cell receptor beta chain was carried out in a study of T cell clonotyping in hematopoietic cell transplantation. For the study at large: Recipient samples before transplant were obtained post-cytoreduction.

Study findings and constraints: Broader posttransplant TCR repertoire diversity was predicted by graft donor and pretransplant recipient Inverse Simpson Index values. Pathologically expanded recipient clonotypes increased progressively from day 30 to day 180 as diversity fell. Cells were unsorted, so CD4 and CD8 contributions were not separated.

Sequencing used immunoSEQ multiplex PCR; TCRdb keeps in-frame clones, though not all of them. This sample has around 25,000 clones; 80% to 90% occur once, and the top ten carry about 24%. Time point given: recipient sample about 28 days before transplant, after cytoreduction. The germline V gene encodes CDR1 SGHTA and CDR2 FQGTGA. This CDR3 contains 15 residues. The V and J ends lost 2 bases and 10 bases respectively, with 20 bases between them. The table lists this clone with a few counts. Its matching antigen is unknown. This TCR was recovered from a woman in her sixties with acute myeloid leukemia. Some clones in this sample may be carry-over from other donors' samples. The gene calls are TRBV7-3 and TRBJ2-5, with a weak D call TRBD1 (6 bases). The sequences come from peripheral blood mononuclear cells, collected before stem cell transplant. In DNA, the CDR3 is TGTGCCAGCAGCTTAGGCTCAGGGGATAAGTACGTCCAGTACTTC. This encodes CASSLGSGDKYVQYF.